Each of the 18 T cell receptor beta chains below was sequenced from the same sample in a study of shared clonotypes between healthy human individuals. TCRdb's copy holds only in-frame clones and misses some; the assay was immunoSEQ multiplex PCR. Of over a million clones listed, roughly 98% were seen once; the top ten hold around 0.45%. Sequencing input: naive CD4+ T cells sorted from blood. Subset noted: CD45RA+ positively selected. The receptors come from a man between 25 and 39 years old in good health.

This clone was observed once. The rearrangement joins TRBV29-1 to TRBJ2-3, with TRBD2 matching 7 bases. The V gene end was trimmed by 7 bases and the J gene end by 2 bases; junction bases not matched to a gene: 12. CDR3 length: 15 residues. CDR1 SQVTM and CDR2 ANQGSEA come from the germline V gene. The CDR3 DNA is TGCAGCGCCCAGCCCAGCGGGGTTCCCACAGATACGCAGTATTTT. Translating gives CSAQPSGVPTDTQYF.

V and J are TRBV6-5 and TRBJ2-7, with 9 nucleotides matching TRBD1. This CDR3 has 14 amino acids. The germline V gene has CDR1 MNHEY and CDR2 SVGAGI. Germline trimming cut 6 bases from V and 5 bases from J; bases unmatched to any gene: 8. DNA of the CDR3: TGTGCCAGCAGCCAAGACAGGGGGGACCACGAGCAGTACTTC. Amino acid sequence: CASSQDRGDHEQYF.

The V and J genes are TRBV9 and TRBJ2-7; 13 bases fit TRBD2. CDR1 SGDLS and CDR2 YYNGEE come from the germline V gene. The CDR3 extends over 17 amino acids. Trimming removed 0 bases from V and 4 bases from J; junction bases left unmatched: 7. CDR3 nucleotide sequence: TGTGCCAGCAGCGTAGGTGGACTAGCGGGAGAAAAATACGAGCAGTACTTC. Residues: CASSVGGLAGEKYEQYF.

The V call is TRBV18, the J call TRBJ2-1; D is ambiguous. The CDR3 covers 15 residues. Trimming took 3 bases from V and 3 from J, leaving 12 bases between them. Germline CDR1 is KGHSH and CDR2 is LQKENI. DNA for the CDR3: TGTGCCAGCTCACCGGGTCCCGCCCTCTACAATGAGCAGTTCTTC. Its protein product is CASSPGPALYNEQFF.

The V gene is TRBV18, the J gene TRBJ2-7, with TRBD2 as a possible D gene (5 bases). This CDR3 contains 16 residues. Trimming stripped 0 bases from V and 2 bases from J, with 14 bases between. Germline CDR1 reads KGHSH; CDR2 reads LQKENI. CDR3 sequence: CASSPPRSAAPYEQYF. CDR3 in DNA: TGTGCCAGCTCACCACCAAGATCAGCGGCCCCCTACGAGCAGTACTTC. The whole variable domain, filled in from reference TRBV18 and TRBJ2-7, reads NAGVMQNPRHLVRRRGQEARLRCSPMKGHSHVYWYRQLPEEGLKFMVYLQKENIIDESGMPKERFSAEFPKEGPSILRIQQVVRGDSAAYFCASSPPRSAAPYEQYFGPGTRLTVT.

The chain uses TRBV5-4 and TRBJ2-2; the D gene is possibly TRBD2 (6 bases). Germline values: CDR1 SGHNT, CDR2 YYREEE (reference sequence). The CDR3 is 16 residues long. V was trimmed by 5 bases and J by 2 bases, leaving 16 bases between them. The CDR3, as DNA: TGTGCCAGCAGTCTTGGAGGGAGATTCAACACCGGGGAGCTGTTTTTT. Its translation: CASSLGGRFNTGELFF.

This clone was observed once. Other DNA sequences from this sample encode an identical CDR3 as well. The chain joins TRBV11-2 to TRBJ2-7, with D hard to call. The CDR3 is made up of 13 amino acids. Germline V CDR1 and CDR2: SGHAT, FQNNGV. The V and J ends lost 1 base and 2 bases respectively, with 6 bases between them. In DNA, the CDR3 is TGTGCCAGCAGCTTAGTTGGCACCTACGAGCAGTACTTC. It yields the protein CASSLVGTYEQYF.

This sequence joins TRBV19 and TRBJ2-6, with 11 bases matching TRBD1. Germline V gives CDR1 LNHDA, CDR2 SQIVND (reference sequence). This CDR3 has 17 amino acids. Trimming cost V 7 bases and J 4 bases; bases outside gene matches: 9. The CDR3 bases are TGTGCCAGTACCCGGGACAGGGGGTCGGCCGGGGCCAACGTCCTGACTTTC. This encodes CASTRDRGSAGANVLTF.

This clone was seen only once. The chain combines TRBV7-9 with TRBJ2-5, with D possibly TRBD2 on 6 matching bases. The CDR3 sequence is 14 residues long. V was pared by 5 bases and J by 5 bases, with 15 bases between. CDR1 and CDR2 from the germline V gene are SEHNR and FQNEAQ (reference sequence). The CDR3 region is CASSRGTSWETQYF. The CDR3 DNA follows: TGTGCCAGCAGCCGGGGGACCTCCTGGGAGACCCAGTACTTC.

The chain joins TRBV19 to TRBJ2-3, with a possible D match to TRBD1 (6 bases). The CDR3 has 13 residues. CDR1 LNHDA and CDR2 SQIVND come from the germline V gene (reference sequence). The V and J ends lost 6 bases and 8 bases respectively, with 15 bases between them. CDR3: CASSQGWQGTQYF. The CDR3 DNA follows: TGTGCCAGTAGCCAGGGGTGGCAGGGTACGCAGTATTTT.

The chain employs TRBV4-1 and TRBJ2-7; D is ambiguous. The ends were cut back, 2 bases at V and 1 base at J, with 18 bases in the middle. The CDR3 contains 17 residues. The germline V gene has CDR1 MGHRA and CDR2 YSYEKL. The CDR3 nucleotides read TGCGCCAGCAGCCAAACCTGGCAGGCATTTTTTTCCTACGAGCAGTACTTC. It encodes CASSQTWQAFFSYEQYF.

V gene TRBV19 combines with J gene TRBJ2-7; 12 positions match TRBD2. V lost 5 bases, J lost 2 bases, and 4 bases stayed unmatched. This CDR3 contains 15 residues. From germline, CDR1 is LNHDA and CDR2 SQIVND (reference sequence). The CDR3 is CASSPLAGGTYEQYF. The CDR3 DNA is TGTGCCAGTAGTCCACTAGCGGGAGGAACCTACGAGCAGTACTTC.

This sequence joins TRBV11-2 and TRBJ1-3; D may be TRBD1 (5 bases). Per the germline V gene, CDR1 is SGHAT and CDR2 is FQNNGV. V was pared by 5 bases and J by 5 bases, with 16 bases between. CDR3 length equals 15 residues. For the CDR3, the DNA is TGTGCCAGCAGCGAGAACAGGAGCAAACGAAACACCATATATTTT. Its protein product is CASSENRSKRNTIYF.

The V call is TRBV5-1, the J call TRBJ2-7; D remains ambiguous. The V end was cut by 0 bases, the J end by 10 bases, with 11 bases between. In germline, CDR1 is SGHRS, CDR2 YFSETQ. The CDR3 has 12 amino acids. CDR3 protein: CASSLGDLDQYF. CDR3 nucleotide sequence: TGCGCCAGCAGCTTGGGTGACCTCGACCAGTACTTC. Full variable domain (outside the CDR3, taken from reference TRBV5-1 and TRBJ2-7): KAGVTQTPRYLIKTRGQQVTLSCSPISGHRSVSWYQQTPGQGLQFLFEYFSETQRNKGNFPGRFSGRQFSNSRSEMNVSTLELGDSALYLCASSLGDLDQYFGPGTRLTVT.

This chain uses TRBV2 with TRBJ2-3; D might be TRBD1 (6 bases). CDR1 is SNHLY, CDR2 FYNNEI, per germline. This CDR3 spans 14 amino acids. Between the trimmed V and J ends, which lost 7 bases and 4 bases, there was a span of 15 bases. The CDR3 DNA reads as TGTGCCAGCACAAACAGGGACCCAGCAGATACGCAGTATTTT. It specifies CASTNRDPADTQYF.

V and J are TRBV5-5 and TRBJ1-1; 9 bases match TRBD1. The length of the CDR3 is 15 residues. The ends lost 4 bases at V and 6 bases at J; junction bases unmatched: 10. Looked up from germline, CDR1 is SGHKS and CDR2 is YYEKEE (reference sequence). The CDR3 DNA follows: TGTGCCAGCAGCCTAGCCTCCGGGACAGGGTCTGAAGCTTTCTTT. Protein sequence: CASSLASGTGSEAFF.

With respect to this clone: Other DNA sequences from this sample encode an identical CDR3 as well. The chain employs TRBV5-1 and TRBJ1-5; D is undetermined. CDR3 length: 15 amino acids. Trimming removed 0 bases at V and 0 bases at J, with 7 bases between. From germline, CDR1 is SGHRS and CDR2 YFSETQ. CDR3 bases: TGCGCCAGCAGCTTGGGACTGGATAGCAATCAGCCCCAGCATTTT. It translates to CASSLGLDSNQPQHF.

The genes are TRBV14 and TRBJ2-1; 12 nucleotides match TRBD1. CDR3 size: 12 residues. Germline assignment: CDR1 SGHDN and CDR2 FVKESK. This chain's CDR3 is CVRDRGLFEQFF. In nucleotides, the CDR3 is TGTGTCAGGGACAGGGGGCTCTTTGAGCAGTTCTTC.